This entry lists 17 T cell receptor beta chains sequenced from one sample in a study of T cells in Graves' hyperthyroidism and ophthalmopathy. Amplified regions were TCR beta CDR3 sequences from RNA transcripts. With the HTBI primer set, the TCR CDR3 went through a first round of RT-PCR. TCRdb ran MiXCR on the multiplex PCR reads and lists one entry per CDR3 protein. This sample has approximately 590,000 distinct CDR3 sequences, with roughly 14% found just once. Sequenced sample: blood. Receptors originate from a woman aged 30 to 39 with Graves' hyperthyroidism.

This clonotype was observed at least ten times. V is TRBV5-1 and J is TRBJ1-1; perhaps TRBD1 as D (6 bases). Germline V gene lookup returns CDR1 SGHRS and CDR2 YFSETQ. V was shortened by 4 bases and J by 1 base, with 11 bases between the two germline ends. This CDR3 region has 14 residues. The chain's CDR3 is CASSITGQNTEAFF. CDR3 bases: TGCGCCAGCAGCATTACAGGGCAGAACACTGAAGCTTTCTTT.

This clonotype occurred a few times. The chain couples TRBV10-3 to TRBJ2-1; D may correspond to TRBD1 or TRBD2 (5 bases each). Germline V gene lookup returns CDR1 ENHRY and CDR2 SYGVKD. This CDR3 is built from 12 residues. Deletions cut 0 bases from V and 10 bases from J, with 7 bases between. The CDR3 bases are TGTGCCATCAGTGAGTCGGGGGTAGAGCAGTTCTTC. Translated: CAISESGVEQFF.

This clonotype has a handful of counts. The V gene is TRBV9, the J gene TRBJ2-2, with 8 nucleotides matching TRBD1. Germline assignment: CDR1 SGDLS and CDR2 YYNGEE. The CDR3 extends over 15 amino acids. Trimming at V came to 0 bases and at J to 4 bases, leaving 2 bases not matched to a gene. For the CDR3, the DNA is TGTGCCAGCAGCGTAGAACAGGGGGGCACCGGGGAGCTGTTTTTT. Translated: CASSVEQGGTGELFF.

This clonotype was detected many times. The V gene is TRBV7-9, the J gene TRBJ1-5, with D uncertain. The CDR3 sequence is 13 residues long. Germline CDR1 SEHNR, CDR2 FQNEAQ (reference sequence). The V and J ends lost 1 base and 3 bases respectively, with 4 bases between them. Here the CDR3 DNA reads TGTGCCAGCAGCTTAGATGTCAATCAGCCCCAGCATTTT. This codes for CASSLDVNQPQHF.

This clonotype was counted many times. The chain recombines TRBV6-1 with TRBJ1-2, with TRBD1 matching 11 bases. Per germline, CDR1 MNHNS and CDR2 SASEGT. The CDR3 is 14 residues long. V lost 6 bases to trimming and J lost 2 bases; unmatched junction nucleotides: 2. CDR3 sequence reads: CASRGQGGNYGYTF. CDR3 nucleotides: TGTGCCAGCAGGGGACAGGGGGGGAACTATGGCTACACCTTC.

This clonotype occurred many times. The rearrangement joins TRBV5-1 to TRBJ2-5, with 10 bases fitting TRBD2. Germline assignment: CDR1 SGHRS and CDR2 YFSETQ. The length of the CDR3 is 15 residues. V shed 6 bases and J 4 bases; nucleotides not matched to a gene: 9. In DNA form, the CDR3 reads TGCGCCAGCAAATTAGCGGGAGGAGCTGGAGAGACCCAGTACTTC. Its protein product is CASKLAGGAGETQYF. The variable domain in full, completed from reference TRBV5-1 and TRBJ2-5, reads KAGVTQTPRYLIKTRGQQVTLSCSPISGHRSVSWYQQTPGQGLQFLFEYFSETQRNKGNFPGRFSGRQFSNSRSEMNVSTLELGDSALYLCASKLAGGAGETQYFGPGTRLLVL.

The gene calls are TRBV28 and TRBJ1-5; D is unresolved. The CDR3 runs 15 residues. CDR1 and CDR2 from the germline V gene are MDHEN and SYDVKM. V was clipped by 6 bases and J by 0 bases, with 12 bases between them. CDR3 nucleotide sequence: TGTGCCAGCAGGCGGTCTGGTTATAGCAATCAGCCCCAGCATTTT. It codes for CASRRSGYSNQPQHF.

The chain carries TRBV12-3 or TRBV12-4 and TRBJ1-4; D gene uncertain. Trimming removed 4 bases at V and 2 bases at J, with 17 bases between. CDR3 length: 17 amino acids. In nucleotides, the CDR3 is TGTGCCAGCAGTTCCGCACGGATCCCACAGACTAATGAAAAACTGTTTTTT. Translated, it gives CASSSARIPQTNEKLFF.

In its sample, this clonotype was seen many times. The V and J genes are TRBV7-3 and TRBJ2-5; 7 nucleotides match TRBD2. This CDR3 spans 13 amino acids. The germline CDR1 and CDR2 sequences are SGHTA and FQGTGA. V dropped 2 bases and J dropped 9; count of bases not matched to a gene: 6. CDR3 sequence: CASSLGAGDPQYF. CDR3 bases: TGTGCCAGCAGCTTAGGCGCGGGAGACCCCCAGTACTTC. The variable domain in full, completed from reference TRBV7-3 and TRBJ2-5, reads GAGVSQTPSNKVTEKGKYVELRCDPISGHTALYWYRQSLGQGPEFLIYFQGTGAADDSGLPNDRFFAVRPEGSVSTLKIQRTERGDSAVYLCASSLGAGDPQYFGPGTRLLVL.

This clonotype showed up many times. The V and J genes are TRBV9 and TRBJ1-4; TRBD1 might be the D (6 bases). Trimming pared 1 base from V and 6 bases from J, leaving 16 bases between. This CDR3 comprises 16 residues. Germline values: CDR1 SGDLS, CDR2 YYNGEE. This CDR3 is CASSVPTGGGDEKLFF. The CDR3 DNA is TGTGCCAGCAGCGTACCGACAGGCGGAGGGGATGAAAAACTGTTTTTT.

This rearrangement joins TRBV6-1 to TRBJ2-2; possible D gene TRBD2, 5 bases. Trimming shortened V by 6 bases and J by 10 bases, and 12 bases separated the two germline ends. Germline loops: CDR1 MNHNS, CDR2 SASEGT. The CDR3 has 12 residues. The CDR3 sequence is CASRRGIEELFF. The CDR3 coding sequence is TGTGCCAGCAGGAGAGGGATCGAGGAGCTGTTTTTT.

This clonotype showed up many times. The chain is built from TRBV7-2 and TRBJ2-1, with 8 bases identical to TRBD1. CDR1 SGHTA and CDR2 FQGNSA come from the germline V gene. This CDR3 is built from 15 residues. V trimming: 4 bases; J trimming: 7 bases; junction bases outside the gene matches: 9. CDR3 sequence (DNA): TGTGCCAGCAGCTCATACCGACAGGGGCGGAATGAGCAGTTCTTC. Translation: CASSSYRQGRNEQFF. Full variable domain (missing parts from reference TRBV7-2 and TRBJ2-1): GAGVSQSPSNKVTEKGKDVELRCDPISGHTALYWYRQSLGQGLEFLIYFQGNSAPDKSGLPSDRFSAERTGGSVSTLTIQRTQQEDSAVYLCASSSYRQGRNEQFFGPGTRLTVL.

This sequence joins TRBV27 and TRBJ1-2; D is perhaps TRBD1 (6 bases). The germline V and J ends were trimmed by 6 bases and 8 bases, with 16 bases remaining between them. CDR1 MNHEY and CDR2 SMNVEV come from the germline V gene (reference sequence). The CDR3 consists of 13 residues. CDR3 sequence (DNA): TGTGCCAGCAGGTTTGACAGGATCTCCGGCTACACCTTC. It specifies CASRFDRISGYTF.

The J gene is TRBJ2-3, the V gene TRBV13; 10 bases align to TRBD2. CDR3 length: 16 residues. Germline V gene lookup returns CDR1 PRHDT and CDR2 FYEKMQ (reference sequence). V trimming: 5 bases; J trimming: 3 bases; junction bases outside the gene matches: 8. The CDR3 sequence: CASSPGLADGTDTQYF. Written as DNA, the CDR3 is TGTGCCAGCAGCCCTGGACTAGCGGATGGGACAGATACGCAGTATTTT.

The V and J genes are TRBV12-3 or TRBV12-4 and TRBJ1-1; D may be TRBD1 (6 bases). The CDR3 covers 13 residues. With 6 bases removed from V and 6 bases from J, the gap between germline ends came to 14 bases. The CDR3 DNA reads TGTGCCAGCAGCACCGGACAGTTCGCTGAAGCTTTCTTT. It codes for CASSTGQFAEAFF.

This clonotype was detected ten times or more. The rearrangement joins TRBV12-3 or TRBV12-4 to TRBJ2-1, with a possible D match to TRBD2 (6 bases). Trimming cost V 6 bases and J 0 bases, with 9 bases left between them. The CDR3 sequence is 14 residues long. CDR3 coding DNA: TGTGCCAGCAGGGGGACTGGCTCCTACAATGAGCAGTTCTTC. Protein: CASRGTGSYNEQFF.

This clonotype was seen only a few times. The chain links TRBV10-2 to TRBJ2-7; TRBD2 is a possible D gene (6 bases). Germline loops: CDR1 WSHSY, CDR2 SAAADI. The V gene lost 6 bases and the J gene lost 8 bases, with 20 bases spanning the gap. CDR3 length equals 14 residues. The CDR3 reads CASRTGTPDPKQYF. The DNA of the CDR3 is TGCGCCAGCAGAACCGGGACTCCCGACCCCAAGCAGTACTTC.